A selection of T cell receptor beta chains follows, all from one sample in a study of metastatic and nonmetastatic thyroid tumors. TCRdb reprocessed the PCR reads via MiXCR. This sample has around 53,000 clones; 20% occur once, and the top ten carry about 4%. Sequencing was done on a sample of blood. These receptors were collected from a female donor with papillary thyroid cancer or a benign thyroid nodule (not recorded which). Some clones in this sample may be carry-over from other donors' samples. Each CDR3 is given with its conserved first and last residue. Fields, in order: clone size, D gene, J gene, V gene, CDR3 DNA, CDR3 protein. The D gene is left open where the match is weak. Size values are once, few and many counts, or a class for expanded clones, and some rows have none.

clone_size: once
d_call: .
j_call: TRBJ2-7
v_call: TRBV5-1
cdr3_nt: TGCGCCAGCAGCTTGGTCAGCCTCACCTCCTACGATCAGTACTTC
cdr3_aa: CASSLVSLTSYDQYF

clone_size: many
d_call: TRBD2
j_call: TRBJ2-1
v_call: TRBV3-1
cdr3_nt: TGTGCCAGCAGCCAAGGACTAGCGGGAAGGAATGAGCAGTTCTTC
cdr3_aa: CASSQGLAGRNEQFF

clone_size: many
d_call: TRBD2
j_call: TRBJ2-3
v_call: TRBV27
cdr3_nt: TGTGCCAGCTATAAAGGGGATAGCGGGAGTGAAGCAGATACGCAGTATTTT
cdr3_aa: CASYKGDSGSEADTQYF

clone_size: many
d_call: .
j_call: TRBJ2-7
v_call: TRBV28
cdr3_nt: TGTGCCAGCAGTACAACAGGGAACCCCTACGGGCAGTACTTC
cdr3_aa: CASSTTGNPYGQYF

clone_size: many
d_call: .
j_call: TRBJ2-1
v_call: TRBV19
cdr3_nt: TGTGCCTCGACCCATAGTGGTCGCAATGAGCAGTTCTTC
cdr3_aa: CASTHSGRNEQFF

clone_size: many
d_call: .
j_call: TRBJ2-2
v_call: TRBV28
cdr3_nt: TGTGCCAGCAGTTTATTTTCACAGTCTGCCGGGGAGCTGTTTTTT
cdr3_aa: CASSLFSQSAGELFF

clone_size: many
d_call: TRBD1
j_call: TRBJ1-5
v_call: TRBV18
cdr3_nt: TGTGCCAGCTCACCACCGACAGGGGGACAACAGCCCCAGCATTTT
cdr3_aa: CASSPPTGGQQPQHF

clone_size: .
d_call: .
j_call: TRBJ1-6
v_call: TRBV20-1
cdr3_nt: TGCAGTGCTAGAGGCACAGTGGGATCACCCCTCCACTTT
cdr3_aa: CSARGTVGSPLHF

clone_size: .
d_call: .
j_call: TRBJ1-1
v_call: TRBV5-8
cdr3_nt: TGTGCCAGCAGCTTTGCCTGTTCGGGGGACACTGAAGCTTTCTTT
cdr3_aa: CASSFACSGDTEAFF

clone_size: many
d_call: .
j_call: TRBJ2-7
v_call: TRBV30
cdr3_nt: TGTGCCTGGGGGTTGGGCCTCTCCTACGAGCAGTACTTC
cdr3_aa: CAWGLGLSYEQYF

clone_size: .
d_call: TRBD2
j_call: TRBJ2-1
v_call: TRBV20-1
cdr3_nt: TGCAGTGGAAATAGCGGGATCCAGATCTCCTACAATGAGCAGTTCTTC
cdr3_aa: CSGNSGIQISYNEQFF

clone_size: many
d_call: .
j_call: TRBJ1-1
v_call: TRBV27
cdr3_nt: TGTGCCAGCAGGCCTAGGGTGAACACTGAAGCTTTCTTT
cdr3_aa: CASRPRVNTEAFF

clone_size: many
d_call: TRBD2
j_call: TRBJ2-1
v_call: TRBV6-1
cdr3_nt: TGTGCCAGCAGCCCCCGGACTAGCGGGACGTACAATGAGCAGTTCTTC
cdr3_aa: CASSPRTSGTYNEQFF

clone_size: many
d_call: TRBD2
j_call: TRBJ2-7
v_call: TRBV28
cdr3_nt: TGTGCCAGCAGTTTTGAGCGGGGGCTCTACGAGCAGTACTTC
cdr3_aa: CASSFERGLYEQYF

clone_size: many
d_call: .
j_call: TRBJ2-7
v_call: TRBV29-1
cdr3_nt: TGCAGCGTTGAAGATGGCGGCACCTACGAGCAGTACTTC
cdr3_aa: CSVEDGGTYEQYF